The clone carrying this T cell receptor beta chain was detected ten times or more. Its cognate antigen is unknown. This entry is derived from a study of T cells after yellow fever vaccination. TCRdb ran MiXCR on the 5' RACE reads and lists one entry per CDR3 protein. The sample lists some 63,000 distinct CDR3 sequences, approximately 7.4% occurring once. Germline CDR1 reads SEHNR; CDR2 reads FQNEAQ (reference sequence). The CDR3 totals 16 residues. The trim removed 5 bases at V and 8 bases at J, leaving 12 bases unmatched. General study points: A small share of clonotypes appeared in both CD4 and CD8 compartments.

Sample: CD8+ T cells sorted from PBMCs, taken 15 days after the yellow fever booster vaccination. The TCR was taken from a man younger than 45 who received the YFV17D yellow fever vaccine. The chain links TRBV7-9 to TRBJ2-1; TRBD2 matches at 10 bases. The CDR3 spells CASSATSGSNLDEQFF. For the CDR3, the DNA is TGTGCCAGCAGCGCGACTAGCGGGTCGAATCTGGATGAGCAGTTCTTC.